The next 24 T cell receptor beta chains were all read from a single sample in a study of T cell clonality in common variable immunodeficiency. Profiled with immunoSEQ multiplex PCR; TCRdb holds only in-frame clones, not every one. The specimen has 35,000 to 50,000 clones, none found just once. The sequencing sample was made of peripheral blood mononuclear cells. These receptor sequences come from a person aged 18 to 70 in good health.

This clone was recorded many times. The CDR3 is cut off 3 residues early in the read; its end comes from the germline J gene. The chain is built from TRBV5-1 and TRBJ2-1, with 7 bases identical to TRBD2. CDR1 and CDR2 from the germline V gene are SGHRS and YFSETQ. This CDR3 region has 16 residues. Trimming took 3 bases from V and 8 from J; bases not matched to a gene: 14. The covered CDR3 bases are TGCGCCAGCAGCTCCGGGGGGACGGGGTTAAGGCATGAG. Translating gives CASSSGGTGLRHE. From start to end, the CDR3 is CASSSGGTGLRHEQFF.

This clone was recorded at least ten times. The read stops 3 residues short of the end of the CDR3; the missing end is completed from the germline J gene. The chain has TRBV6-2 or TRBV6-3 and TRBJ1-2; D not resolved. CDR3 length: 12 amino acids. With 7 bases removed from V and 2 bases from J, the gap between germline ends came to 8 bases. The germline gives CDR1 MNHEY, CDR2 SVGEGT. Here the CDR3 reads CASNRGNYGYTF. Partial CDR3 DNA: TGTGCCAGCAACCGCGGGAACTATGGC.

This clone was counted ten times or more. CDR3 DNA, as far as it was read: TGTGCCAGCAGCCAAACAGGGGGCACTGAA. Its translation is CASSQTGGTE. The entire CDR3 sequence reads CASSQTGGTEAFF. This chain connects TRBV6-2 or TRBV6-3 to TRBJ1-1; 8 bases align to TRBD1. The sequenced fragment ends 3 residues before the CDR3 boundary, so the rest is inferred from the germline J gene. V gave up 6 bases and J gave up 4 bases; unmatched junction bases: 4. Germline values: CDR1 MNHEY, CDR2 SVGEGT. The CDR3 is 13 amino acids.

This clone showed up many times. The read ends 3 residues shy of where the CDR3 ends; the end is completed using the germline J gene. The rearrangement uses TRBV19 and TRBJ2-7; 8 bases are a match to TRBD1. The length of the CDR3 is 16 residues. Germline-derived CDR1 and CDR2 are LNHDA and SQIVND (reference sequence). With 7 bases clipped from V and 0 bases from J, the junction kept 11 bases outside the gene matches. CDR3 amino acids: CASIPRETGASYEQYF. CDR3 DNA, as far as it was read: TGTGCCAGTATTCCTAGGGAGACAGGGGCCTCCTACGAG.

This clone was found many times. The DNA ends 3 residues before the CDR3 does, and the rest of the CDR3 is filled in from the germline J gene. This chain uses TRBV5-4 with TRBJ2-3; D gene ambiguous. CDR3 length: 13 amino acids. V lost 2 bases and J lost 6, with 10 bases in between. Per the germline V gene, CDR1 is SGHNT and CDR2 is YYREEE (reference sequence). CDR3 bases read: TGTGCCAGCAGCTTCAGGTCTGGGGATACG. Residues: CASSFRSGDT. The whole CDR3 reads CASSFRSGDTQYF.

In this sample, this clone turned up many times. The read finishes 3 residues shy of the CDR3 end, and the germline J gene is used to complete it. J is TRBJ2-3 and V is TRBV19, with 8 bases identical to TRBD1. Per the germline V gene, CDR1 is LNHDA and CDR2 is SQIVND (reference sequence). V shed 4 bases and J 4 bases; nucleotides not matched to a gene: 10. This CDR3 contains 16 residues. The DNA read from the CDR3 is TGTGCCAGTAGTACGCCAAGGACAGGGAGAGCAGATACG. Protein: CASSTPRTGRADT. The CDR3 in its entirety is CASSTPRTGRADTQYF.

This clone was seen ten or more times. The read ends 3 residues before the CDR3 terminus; that terminus is restored from the germline J gene. The chain uses TRBV5-4 and TRBJ2-1; D uncertain. With 3 bases removed from V and 7 bases from J, the gap between germline ends came to 5 bases. The CDR3 covers 11 residues. The V gene's germline CDR1 is SGHNT and CDR2 YYREEE (reference sequence). The CDR3 is CASSSRNEQFF. The sequenced part of the CDR3 DNA is TGTGCCAGCAGCTCCAGAAATGAG.

This clone showed up many times. The CDR3 extends 3 residues past the end of the read, so its final part is completed from the germline J gene. This chain links TRBV30 with TRBJ2-1; 7 nucleotides align to TRBD1. The J segment lost 0 bases and the V segment lost 3 bases, leaving 2 bases of the junction unmatched. Germline V CDR1 and CDR2: GTSNPN, SVGIG (reference sequence). CDR3 size: 14 residues. CDR3 amino acids: CAWRPGGSYNEQFF. The part of the CDR3 DNA that was read is TGTGCCTGGAGACCAGGGGGCTCCTACAATGAG.

This clone appeared many times. The CDR3 end is not reached by the read, which stops 3 residues before it; the germline J gene fills it in. The chain carries TRBV5-4 and TRBJ2-2; D gene ambiguous. Germline V CDR1 and CDR2: SGHNT, YYREEE (reference sequence). This CDR3 is built from 13 residues. The V end lost 2 bases, the J end lost 5 bases, and 7 bases lay between the germline ends. The CDR3 sequence is CASSLRLTGELFF. CDR3 bases read: TGTGCCAGCAGCTTACGACTTACCGGGGAG.

At least ten counts were recorded for this clone. The sequenced fragment ends 3 residues before the CDR3 boundary, so the rest is inferred from the germline J gene. V usage is TRBV19 and J usage is TRBJ2-1; 11 nucleotides line up with TRBD2. The V segment lost 8 bases and the J segment 8 bases; nucleotides outside the gene matches: 26. This CDR3 is built from 20 residues. The germline V gene has CDR1 LNHDA and CDR2 SQIVND (reference sequence). The chain's CDR3 is CASRKEGDSGRVGLRDEQFF. CDR3 bases read: TGTGCCAGTCGAAAGGAGGGGGATAGCGGGAGGGTAGGGCTTAGGGATGAG.

This clone was counted ten times or more. The read ends 3 residues before the CDR3 terminus; that terminus is restored from the germline J gene. The genes are TRBV27 and TRBJ1-4; 9 bases align to TRBD1. Trimming removed 6 bases from V and 8 bases from J; junction bases left unmatched: 7. The CDR3 length is 14 residues. CDR1 and CDR2 (germline): MNHEY, SMNVEV (reference sequence). CDR3 region: CASRPQGAGEKLFF. The sequenced part of the CDR3 DNA is TGTGCCAGCAGACCACAGGGGGCAGGGGAAAAA.

This clone was counted at least ten times. Coverage ceases 3 residues before the CDR3 finishes, and the germline J gene fills in the end. This chain connects TRBV7-8 to TRBJ2-1; TRBD2 is a possible D gene (6 bases). Per germline, CDR1 SGHVS and CDR2 FQNEAQ. The CDR3 covers 16 residues. Trimming took 5 bases from V and 4 from J, leaving 18 bases between them. CDR3 amino acids: CASSPSGGRTYNEQFF. The CDR3 DNA, read in part, is TGTGCCAGCAGCCCTTCTGGGGGGAGAACGTACAATGAG.

Many counts were recorded for this clone. The read halts 3 residues ahead of the CDR3 end, with the missing end drawn from the germline J gene. V gene TRBV10-3 combines with J gene TRBJ2-3; D gene ambiguous. The germline gives CDR1 ENHRY, CDR2 SYGVKD. There are 14 residues in the CDR3. CDR3 DNA (partial): TGTGCCATCAGTGAGTCGTTGGCAGAAGAGACG. Protein product: CAISESLAEET. The entire CDR3 sequence reads CAISESLAEETQYF.

This clone showed up many times. From the germline J gene comes the end of the CDR3, since the read stops 3 residues before it. This sequence joins TRBV5-1 and TRBJ2-1; maybe TRBD2 (6 bases). The CDR3 is 17 amino acids. Per the germline V gene, CDR1 is SGHRS and CDR2 is YFSETQ. Trimming pared 4 bases from V and 5 bases from J, leaving 22 bases between. The CDR3 sequence is CASSPALFGGKDNEQFF. The covered CDR3 bases are TGCGCCAGCAGCCCCGCTTTGTTCGGGGGAAAGGACAATGAG.

This clone was detected ten times or more. Read data end 3 residues before the CDR3 end; the end is taken from the germline J gene. V gene TRBV30 combines with J gene TRBJ1-4; a possible D gene is TRBD1 (5 bases). The CDR3 contains 13 residues. The germline CDR1 and CDR2 sequences are GTSNPN and SVGIG (reference sequence). V lost 7 bases to trimming and J lost 7 bases, with 16 bases between them. CDR3 DNA, as far as it was read: TGTGCCTCGGGGCAGGGCGGGGGTGAAAAA. It translates to CASGQGGGEK. The CDR3, in full, reads CASGQGGGEKLFF.

This clone was counted a few times. The read ends 3 residues early relative to the CDR3; the germline J gene fills the gap. The chain links TRBV18 to TRBJ1-1; D may be TRBD1 (6 bases). CDR1 KGHSH and CDR2 LQKENI come from the germline V gene. This CDR3 has 15 amino acids. The part of the CDR3 DNA that was read is TGTGCCAGCTCACCACCACGGGACAAGATAACCGAA. Amino acids: CASSPPRDKITE. The whole CDR3 sequence is CASSPPRDKITEAFF.

This clone was seen many times. Incomplete CDR3 DNA: TGCGCCAGCAGCAGGGAAACAGGGTACGGCACTGAA. Amino acid sequence: CASSRETGYGTE. The full CDR3 protein is CASSRETGYGTEAFF. The chain links TRBV5-1 to TRBJ1-1; D perhaps matches TRBD1 (6 bases). The CDR3 extends 3 residues past the end of the read, so its final part is completed from the germline J gene. CDR1 is SGHRS, CDR2 YFSETQ, per germline. The CDR3 runs to 15 residues. Trimming shortened V by 4 bases and J by 4 bases, and 17 bases separated the two germline ends.

This clone was observed a handful of times. The CDR3 is cut off 3 residues early in the read; its end comes from the germline J gene. The rearrangement uses TRBV7-6 and TRBJ2-2; D gene ambiguous. CDR1 is SGHVS and CDR2 is FNYEAQ in the germline V gene. V was clipped by 1 base and J by 7 bases, with 7 bases between them. The length of the CDR3 is 13 residues. Incomplete CDR3 DNA: TGTGCCAGCAGCTTAGGGCTAGTCGGGGAG. This translates into CASSLGLVGE. The full CDR3 reads CASSLGLVGELFF. Complete variable domain (other parts from reference TRBV7-6 and TRBJ2-2): GAGVSQSPRYKVTKRGQDVALRCDPISGHVSLYWYRQALGQGPEFLTYFNYEAQQDKSGLPNDRFSAERPEGSISTLTIQRTEQRDSAMYRCASSLGLVGELFFGEGSRLTVL.

The covered CDR3 bases are TGTGCCAGCAGCCTCCCAGGGGCACCTCAGCCG. Encoded protein: CASSLPGAPQP. The entire CDR3 protein is CASSLPGAPQPQYF. J is TRBJ2-3 and V is TRBV6-2 or TRBV6-3; D might be TRBD1 (6 bases). The read gets to within 3 residues of the CDR3 end, and the germline J gene fills in the rest. The CDR3 covers 14 residues. In germline, CDR1 is MNHEY, CDR2 SVGEGT.

This clone has ten or more counts. Read coverage stops 3 residues before the CDR3 terminus; the germline J gene supplies the remainder. This chain connects TRBV29-1 to TRBJ2-5; TRBD2 agrees at 7 bases. In germline, CDR1 is SQVTM, CDR2 ANQGSEA. The CDR3 runs to 12 residues. Unmatched junction bases numbered 0, after V lost 2 bases and J lost 3 bases. CDR3 bases read: TGCAGCGTTGAACTAGCGGAAGAGACC. Protein sequence: CSVELAEET. The whole CDR3 reads CSVELAEETQYF. The full variable domain, completed using reference TRBV29-1 and TRBJ2-5, is SAVISQKPSRDICQRGTSLTIQCQVDSQVTMMFWYRQQPGQSLTLIATANQGSEATYESGFVIDKFPISRPNLTFSTLTVSNMSPEDSSIYLCSVELAEETQYFGPGTRLLVL.

This clone was seen repeatedly, ten times or more. The CDR3 goes on 3 residues after the read ends, and that part is filled in from the germline J gene. The chain joins TRBV20-1 to TRBJ2-1, with TRBD2 identical over 11 bases. The CDR3 covers 15 residues. Per the germline V gene, CDR1 is DFQATT and CDR2 is SNEGSKA (reference sequence). Trimming took 1 base from V and 7 from J; bases not matched to a gene: 6. The CDR3 sequence is CSARASGRWWNEQFF. CDR3 bases read: TGCAGTGCTAGAGCTAGCGGGAGGTGGTGGAATGAG.

This clone was seen ten or more times. The missing CDR3 end, 3 residues past where the read stops, is filled in from the germline J gene. The rearrangement links TRBV7-6 to TRBJ1-1; possibly TRBD1 for D (6 bases). The CDR3 has 17 residues. Germline CDR1 reads SGHVS; CDR2 reads FNYEAQ. The ends were cut back, 4 bases at V and 4 bases at J, with 22 bases in the middle. The CDR3 is CASSYTHGTSLGTEAFF. CDR3 bases read: TGTGCCAGCAGCTACACCCACGGGACAAGTCTGGGCACTGAA. Looking up the rest from reference TRBV7-6 and TRBJ1-1 gives the full variable domain: GAGVSQSPRYKVTKRGQDVALRCDPISGHVSLYWYRQALGQGPEFLTYFNYEAQQDKSGLPNDRFSAERPEGSISTLTIQRTEQRDSAMYRCASSYTHGTSLGTEAFFGQGTRLTVV.

This clone was seen many times. CDR3 in amino acids: CASSGWKGALGGYTF. The covered CDR3 bases are TGTGCCAGCAGTGGGTGGAAGGGGGCTCTCGGTGGC. This chain joins TRBV6-1 and TRBJ1-2; 7 bases agree with TRBD1. The read stops 3 residues short of the end of the CDR3; the missing end is completed from the germline J gene. This CDR3 has 15 residues. Per germline, CDR1 MNHNS and CDR2 SASEGT. The trim removed 4 bases at V and 7 bases at J, leaving 12 bases unmatched.

Ten or more counts support this clone. The read stops 3 residues short of the end of the CDR3; the missing end is completed from the germline J gene. The chain carries TRBV18 and TRBJ1-4; 10 nucleotides match TRBD1. The CDR3 covers 16 residues. Germline values: CDR1 KGHSH, CDR2 LQKENI. Trimming took 3 bases from V and 8 from J; bases not matched to a gene: 9. The CDR3 DNA, read in part, is TGTGCCAGCTCACCGAGGACAGGGGGTCAAGGGGAAAAA. It is translated as CASSPRTGGQGEK. The CDR3 in its entirety is CASSPRTGGQGEKLFF. The full variable domain, with the rest looked up from reference TRBV18 and TRBJ1-4, is NAGVMQNPRHLVRRRGQEARLRCSPMKGHSHVYWYRQLPEEGLKFMVYLQKENIIDESGMPKERFSAEFPKEGPSILRIQQVVRGDSAAYFCASSPRTGGQGEKLFFGSGTQLSVL.